The 29 T cell receptor beta chains reported below all come from one sample, sequenced in a study of cytomegalovirus exposure and HLA in healthy donors. Researchers ran the PCR with 60 Vbeta and 13 Jbeta primers. The table came from immunoSEQ multiplex PCR; TCRdb's copy has only in-frame clones and leaves some out. The sample has roughly 200,000 clones, about 82% seen once. Sequenced sample: PBMCs. These receptors originate from a woman in her forties or fifties in good health and CMV-seronegative.

This chain links TRBV6-5 with TRBJ2-7, with TRBD2 matching 9 bases. Germline lookup yields CDR1 MNHEY and CDR2 SVGAGI. CDR3 length: 14 residues. The V and J ends lost 6 bases and 0 bases, in that order; junction bases with no gene match: 3. The CDR3 nucleotides read TGTGCCAGCAGCGTAGCGGGAGCCTCCTACGAGCAGTACTTC. This sequence encodes CASSVAGASYEQYF.

This clone has more than one count but fewer than ten. This CDR3 is also generated by other DNA sequences in the sample. The V and J genes are TRBV30 and TRBJ2-7, with TRBD2 matching over 7 bases. With 0 bases clipped from V and 3 bases from J, the junction kept 8 bases outside the gene matches. The CDR3 has 15 residues. The germline V gene encodes CDR1 GTSNPN and CDR2 SVGIG (reference sequence). CDR3 sequence reads: CAWSVGIGGNYEQYF. In DNA form, the CDR3 reads TGTGCCTGGAGTGTGGGGATCGGGGGGAACTACGAGCAGTACTTC.

This chain joins TRBV10-1 and TRBJ1-1; 7 positions match TRBD1. V lost 8 bases to trimming and J lost 1 base; unmatched junction nucleotides: 4. Germline CDR1 and CDR2: WNHNN and SYGVQD (reference sequence). This CDR3 region has 13 residues. The CDR3, as DNA: TGCGCCAGCGCTGACAGGGCGAACACTGAAGCTTTCTTT. Encoded protein: CASADRANTEAFF.

This chain connects TRBV6-6 to TRBJ1-1; 7 bases map to TRBD1. Germline values: CDR1 MNHNY, CDR2 SVGAGI (reference sequence). Trimming removed 5 bases from V and 2 bases from J; junction bases left unmatched: 2. There are 13 residues in the CDR3. The CDR3 loop is CASSTGANTEAFF. In DNA, the CDR3 is TGTGCCAGCAGTACAGGGGCAAACACTGAAGCTTTCTTT.

The chain is built from TRBV18 and TRBJ2-5, with unresolved D. Trimming shortened V by 0 bases and J by 5 bases, and 10 bases separated the two germline ends. This CDR3 contains 14 residues. CDR1 is KGHSH, CDR2 LQKENI, per germline. The CDR3: CASSPPPTGETQYF. As DNA, the CDR3 is TGTGCCAGCTCACCACCCCCAACCGGGGAGACCCAGTACTTC.

The gene calls are TRBV30 and TRBJ1-2, with D maybe TRBD1 (6 bases). Trimming left V 4 bases short and J 1 base short, with 13 bases between. This CDR3 comprises 14 residues. CDR1 and CDR2 (germline): GTSNPN, SVGIG (reference sequence). This CDR3 reads CAWTPDRLNYGYTF. The DNA of the CDR3 is TGTGCCTGGACGCCCGACAGGCTTAACTATGGCTACACCTTC.

V usage is TRBV7-9 and J usage is TRBJ2-2; D gene ambiguous. Germline CDR1 and CDR2: SEHNR and FQNEAQ (reference sequence). V was clipped by 3 bases and J by 4 bases, with 15 bases between them. CDR3 size: 16 residues. In nucleotides, the CDR3 is TGTGCCAGCAGCTTCTCTGAAGTCGGTAGCACCGGGGAGCTGTTTTTT. Protein product: CASSFSEVGSTGELFF.

This chain links TRBV5-1 with TRBJ1-1, with 12 bases that match TRBD1. Germline loops: CDR1 SGHRS, CDR2 YFSETQ. The junction had 12 bases not matched to a gene; V was cut back by 4 bases and J by 5 bases. This CDR3 contains 17 residues. CDR3 sequence: CASSTPGQGARRTEAFF. CDR3 nucleotide sequence: TGCGCCAGCAGCACGCCGGGACAGGGGGCGCGTCGGACTGAAGCTTTCTTT.

Points on this clone: Distinct nucleotide sequences in the sample also encode this CDR3. The V and J genes are TRBV18 and TRBJ2-7; D is unresolved. V lost 2 bases to trimming and J lost 3 bases, with 5 bases between them. Germline lookup yields CDR1 KGHSH and CDR2 LQKENI. The CDR3 is made up of 12 amino acids. The CDR3 DNA follows: TGTGCCAGCTCACCAGGGCGCTACGAGCAGTACTTC. Translated: CASSPGRYEQYF.

In its sample, this clone was seen a few times. The chain employs TRBV28 and TRBJ2-7, with 8 positions matching TRBD2. This CDR3 has 14 residues. The J segment lost 1 base and the V segment lost 6 bases, leaving 5 bases of the junction unmatched. The germline gives CDR1 MDHEN, CDR2 SYDVKM. The CDR3 is CASRLTSASYEQYF. The CDR3 DNA sequence: TGTGCCAGCAGGCTGACTAGCGCGTCCTACGAGCAGTACTTC. The full variable domain, with the rest looked up from reference TRBV28 and TRBJ2-7, is DVKVTQSSRYLVKRTGEKVFLECVQDMDHENMFWYRQDPGLGLRLIYFSYDVKMKEKGDIPEGYSVSREKKERFSLILESASTNQTSMYLCASRLTSASYEQYFGPGTRLTVT.

This clone was seen a single time. V usage is TRBV28 and J usage is TRBJ1-1, with D maybe TRBD1 (5 bases). Looked up from germline, CDR1 is MDHEN and CDR2 is SYDVKM. CDR3 length equals 15 residues. The V end was cut by 5 bases, the J end by 6 bases, with 19 bases between. The CDR3: CASSPDRTSVAEAFF. The CDR3 coding sequence is TGTGCCAGCAGTCCCGACAGAACATCCGTCGCTGAAGCTTTCTTT.

V is TRBV28 and J is TRBJ2-7; D is unresolved. Trimming shortened V by 10 bases and J by 6 bases, and 13 bases separated the two germline ends. The germline gives CDR1 MDHEN, CDR2 SYDVKM. The CDR3 is 11 residues long. In nucleotides, the CDR3 is TGTGCCACCAAGCGTAGATTCGAGCAGTACTTC. This sequence encodes CATKRRFEQYF.

This chain links TRBV5-6 with TRBJ1-2; possibly TRBD1 for D (5 bases). The CDR3 has 13 amino acids. Germline CDR1 SGHDT, CDR2 YYEEEE. The V end was cut by 0 bases, the J end by 3 bases, with 6 bases between. Here the CDR3 reads CASSLVGDYGYTF. CDR3 coding DNA: TGTGCCAGCAGCTTGGTAGGGGACTATGGCTACACCTTC.

In this sample, this clone turned up a few times. The genes are TRBV18 and TRBJ2-1, with 10 bases lining up with TRBD2. CDR3 length: 16 residues. Germline V gene data show CDR1 as KGHSH and CDR2 as LQKENI. V lost 3 bases to trimming and J lost 0 bases; unmatched junction nucleotides: 2. This chain's CDR3 is CASSPLAGGSYNEQFF. CDR3 coding DNA: TGTGCCAGCTCACCCTTAGCGGGGGGCTCCTACAATGAGCAGTTCTTC.

In its sample, this clone was seen once. The chain uses TRBV7-2 and TRBJ2-1; 7 bases align to TRBD2. CDR3 length: 15 residues. Trimming at V came to 3 bases and at J to 4 bases, leaving 6 bases not matched to a gene. Germline CDR1 reads SGHTA; CDR2 reads FQGNSA. This CDR3 is CASSFVTSSYNEQFF. As DNA, the CDR3 is TGTGCCAGCAGCTTTGTGACTAGCTCTTACAATGAGCAGTTCTTC. Combining the CDR3 with reference TRBV7-2 and TRBJ2-1 gives the whole variable domain GAGVSQSPSNKVTEKGKDVELRCDPISGHTALYWYRQSLGQGLEFLIYFQGNSAPDKSGLPSDRFSAERTGGSVSTLTIQRTQQEDSAVYLCASSFVTSSYNEQFFGPGTRLTVL.

V and J are TRBV6-7 and TRBJ2-3, with a weak D call TRBD2 (6 bases). TRBV6-7 carries the ORF label, with uncertain function. Trimming cost V 5 bases and J 2 bases, with 26 bases left between them. This CDR3 region has 19 residues. CDR3 bases: TGTGCCAGCAGTAGTGACCGGGACTCCCTTGGGGGGACCACAGATACGCAGTATTTT. It specifies CASSSDRDSLGGTTDTQYF.

The rearrangement joins TRBV25-1 to TRBJ1-2; 10 bases align to TRBD1. Germline trimming cut 2 bases from V and 13 bases from J; bases unmatched to any gene: 13. Germline values: CDR1 MGHDK, CDR2 SYGVNS. The CDR3 runs 15 residues. The CDR3: CASSEPGQGTRSCTF. The CDR3 nucleotides are TGTGCCAGCAGTGAACCGGGACAGGGGACTAGAAGCTGCACCTTC.

In DNA, the CDR3 is TGTGCCTGGAGTAGTCGGGGCAATCAGCCCCAGCATTTT. It translates to CAWSSRGNQPQHF. The chain carries TRBV30 and TRBJ1-5; unclear D gene. Trimming stripped 2 bases from V and 2 bases from J, with 7 bases between. Germline CDR1 reads GTSNPN; CDR2 reads SVGIG (reference sequence). This CDR3 region has 13 residues.

J is TRBJ1-5 and V is TRBV6-1, with TRBD1 matching 8 bases. The CDR3 is 19 residues long. V shed 4 bases and J 0 bases; nucleotides not matched to a gene: 14. Germline V lookup: CDR1 MNHNS, CDR2 SASEGT. The CDR3 DNA is TGTGCCAGCAGTGGACGGACAGGGACGGTCTATAATAGCAATCAGCCCCAGCATTTT. Translated: CASSGRTGTVYNSNQPQHF.

This sequence joins TRBV5-1 and TRBJ2-7, with TRBD1 matching 9 bases. The trim removed 2 bases at V and 5 bases at J, leaving 5 bases unmatched. This CDR3 is 14 amino acids long. The germline V gene encodes CDR1 SGHRS and CDR2 YFSETQ. The CDR3 sequence: CASSLSGTGNEQYF. CDR3 nucleotide sequence: TGCGCCAGCAGCTTATCCGGGACAGGGAACGAGCAGTACTTC.

The chain couples TRBV11-2 to TRBJ2-1, with D possibly matching TRBD2 (6 bases). The CDR3 sequence is 14 residues long. V was cut by 5 bases and J by 5 bases, with 13 bases left in between. Germline CDR1 reads SGHAT; CDR2 reads FQNNGV. CDR3 nucleotides: TGTGCCAGCAGCGGTCGAGGAGGGGACAATGAGCAGTTCTTC. This gives the protein CASSGRGGDNEQFF.

This chain uses TRBV4-1 with TRBJ2-5; 9 nucleotides agree with TRBD2. The germline V gene has CDR1 MGHRA and CDR2 YSYEKL. This CDR3 comprises 17 residues. V was clipped by 1 base and J by 1 base; unmatched bases: 7. The CDR3 region is CASSQAPGTSSQETQYF. In DNA form, the CDR3 reads TGCGCCAGCAGCCAAGCCCCCGGGACTAGCAGCCAAGAGACCCAGTACTTC.

V usage is TRBV21-1 and J usage is TRBJ2-5; TRBD1 reflects the table's D call only, with no check against the DNA. TRBV21-1 is an annotated pseudogene. CDR3 length: 17 amino acids. The CDR3 loop reads CASSKGSRTGEKETQYF. Here the CDR3 DNA reads TGTGCCAGCAGCAAGGGGTCCCGGACAGGGGAAAAAGAGACCCAGTACTTC.

The DNA of the CDR3 is TGTGCCAGCAAAGCTCTAGCGGGACGCCCAGATACGCAGTATTTT. This encodes CASKALAGRPDTQYF. The V gene is TRBV27, the J gene TRBJ2-3; 9 bases are a match to TRBD2. CDR1 and CDR2 (germline): MNHEY, SMNVEV (reference sequence). This CDR3 region has 15 residues. The V gene end was trimmed by 7 bases and the J gene end by 4 bases; junction bases not matched to a gene: 9.

Details on this clone: An end of the junction differs from the germline gene, which may be a read error. Other DNA sequences in the same sample also yield this CDR3. The chain has TRBV28 and TRBJ2-7; 7 positions agree with TRBD2. The CDR3 spans 14 residues. CDR1 is MDHEN, CDR2 SYDVKM, per germline. CDR3 nucleotides: TGTGCCAGCAGTTTAGGGGGGGGAACCCACGAGCAATACTTC. Residues: CASSLGGGTHEQYF.

This clone was detected only once. The chain carries TRBV27 and TRBJ1-2, with a tentative D call TRBD1 (5 bases). Germline V gene data show CDR1 as MNHEY and CDR2 as SMNVEV (reference sequence). Trimming removed 8 bases at V and 2 bases at J, with 12 bases between. The CDR3 is 13 residues long. CDR3 DNA sequence: TGTGCCAGCGGTGCCAAGGGGAACTATGGCTACACCTTC. Amino acid sequence: CASGAKGNYGYTF.

The gene calls are TRBV6-1 and TRBJ1-2, with a possible D match to TRBD1 (6 bases). Germline V gives CDR1 MNHNS, CDR2 SASEGT. Trimming left V 3 bases short and J 4 bases short, with 12 bases between. CDR3 length: 14 amino acids. The CDR3 protein is CASSDTGFGYGYTF. Here the CDR3 DNA reads TGTGCCAGCAGTGATACAGGGTTTGGCTATGGCTACACCTTC.

V gene TRBV18 combines with J gene TRBJ1-3, with unresolved D. V was shortened by 3 bases and J by 1 base, with 4 bases between the two germline ends. Germline values: CDR1 KGHSH, CDR2 LQKENI. The CDR3 loop spans 13 amino acids. Here the CDR3 reads CASSPQSGNTIYF. The CDR3, as DNA: TGTGCCAGCTCACCGCAGTCTGGAAACACCATATATTTT.

The chain uses TRBV27 and TRBJ2-2; D is possibly TRBD1 (6 bases). The V gene's germline CDR1 is MNHEY and CDR2 SMNVEV (reference sequence). V lost 3 bases to trimming and J lost 4 bases, with 12 bases between them. The length of the CDR3 is 15 residues. This CDR3 is CASSLRQGFTGELFF. The DNA for the CDR3 is TGTGCCAGCAGTTTGAGGCAGGGGTTCACCGGGGAGCTGTTTTTT.